Below are 29 T cell receptor beta chains sequenced from a single sample in a study of response to subunit inactivated influenza vaccine. TCRdb re-derived calls from the RT-PCR reads in MiXCR, one entry per CDR3 protein. The sample consists of around 490,000 distinct CDR3 sequences, 7.6% of them appearing once. The material was PBMCs from blood, obtained approximately 25 months after vaccination. Receptor source: a man aged 50-75 years who received an inactivated influenza vaccine.

This clonotype has at least ten counts. The J gene is TRBJ1-4, the V gene TRBV6-2 or TRBV6-3, with TRBD1 as a possible D gene (5 bases). Trimming took 2 bases from V and 0 from J, leaving 16 bases between them. The CDR3 is made up of 18 amino acids. Germline-derived CDR1 and CDR2 are MNHEY and SVGEGT. The CDR3 region has the DNA TGTGCCAGCAGTTACGATTCCAGGACAACCGCAACTAATGAAAAACTGTTTTTT. Protein sequence: CASSYDSRTTATNEKLFF.

The genes are TRBV5-1 and TRBJ1-1; 10 positions match TRBD1. Trimming removed 0 bases from V and 6 bases from J; junction bases left unmatched: 11. CDR1 and CDR2 (germline): SGHRS, YFSETQ. The CDR3 is 17 residues long. Here the CDR3 reads CASSLGGSGQGSAEAFF. CDR3 DNA: TGCGCCAGCAGCTTGGGAGGGTCGGGACAGGGGAGTGCTGAAGCTTTCTTT.

The V call is TRBV19, the J call TRBJ2-6; 9 nucleotides match TRBD1. CDR1 is LNHDA and CDR2 is SQIVND in the germline V gene (reference sequence). The CDR3 spans 16 residues. Germline trimming cut 7 bases from V and 2 bases from J; bases unmatched to any gene: 6. The CDR3 sequence is CASKDRGRPGANVLTF. Here the CDR3 DNA reads TGTGCCAGTAAAGACAGGGGGAGACCTGGGGCCAACGTCCTGACTTTC.

This chain connects TRBV28 to TRBJ2-3; TRBD2 aligns across 7 bases. Germline V gene lookup returns CDR1 MDHEN and CDR2 SYDVKM. The length of the CDR3 is 17 residues. The J segment lost 2 bases and the V segment lost 7 bases, leaving 15 bases of the junction unmatched. The CDR3 loop is CASTPSGLADITDTQYF. In DNA, the CDR3 is TGTGCCAGCACTCCAAGCGGGCTAGCGGATATCACAGATACGCAGTATTTT.

The chain recombines TRBV12-3 or TRBV12-4 with TRBJ1-2, with D unclear. V lost 2 bases to trimming and J lost 1 base, with 8 bases between them. The CDR3 totals 14 residues. CDR3 bases: TGTGCCAGCAGTTTAATCCACAGTAACTATGGCTACACCTTC. This gives the protein CASSLIHSNYGYTF.

This clonotype was seen a few times. This chain links TRBV4-2 with TRBJ2-7, with 9 bases identical to TRBD1. J lost 6 bases, V lost 3 bases, and 9 bases had no gene match. Germline assignment: CDR1 LGHNA and CDR2 YNFKEQ. The CDR3 length is 15 residues. The CDR3 DNA is TGTGCCAGCAGCCACGACCGGGACAGGGTCGGCGAGCAGTACTTC. This codes for CASSHDRDRVGEQYF.

This clonotype has just a few counts. The J gene is TRBJ1-5, the V gene TRBV28; possibly TRBD1 for D (5 bases). The CDR3 consists of 15 residues. Trimming cost V 6 bases and J 3 bases, with 15 bases left between them. CDR1 MDHEN and CDR2 SYDVKM come from the germline V gene. The CDR3 sequence is CASRLIDGTNQPQHF. DNA for the CDR3: TGTGCCAGCAGGCTAATCGACGGGACCAATCAGCCCCAGCATTTT.

The rearrangement links TRBV15 to TRBJ2-5, with D possibly matching TRBD1 (6 bases). V dropped 1 base and J dropped 2 bases, with 11 bases sitting between them. Germline V gene sequence: CDR1 LNHNV, CDR2 YYDKDF (reference sequence). CDR3 length: 15 residues. CDR3 amino acids: CATSRAGGSQETQYF. In nucleotides, the CDR3 is TGTGCCACCAGCAGAGCTGGGGGCTCTCAAGAGACCCAGTACTTC.

This chain joins TRBV10-3 and TRBJ2-3; a possible D gene is TRBD1 (6 bases). Per the germline V gene, CDR1 is ENHRY and CDR2 is SYGVKD. This CDR3 is 13 amino acids long. V was trimmed by 7 bases and J by 4 bases, leaving 12 bases between them. The CDR3 protein is CAINAAGADTQYF. As DNA, the CDR3 is TGTGCCATCAACGCGGCAGGGGCAGATACGCAGTATTTT.

This clonotype was counted only a few times. The rearrangement uses TRBV7-2 and TRBJ1-1, with a tentative D call TRBD1 (5 bases). The CDR3 is 15 residues long. Trimming pared 1 base from V and 4 bases from J, leaving 13 bases between. Germline lookup yields CDR1 SGHTA and CDR2 FQGNSA. CDR3 in amino acids: CASSLEGRVGTEAFF. DNA for the CDR3: TGTGCCAGCAGCTTAGAGGGCAGGGTTGGCACTGAAGCTTTCTTT.

This chain links TRBV24-1 with TRBJ2-2; 8 positions match TRBD1. CDR1 and CDR2 from the germline V gene are KGHDR and SFDVKD. After removal of 4 bases from V and 5 bases from J, the junction contained 5 bases not matched to a gene. This CDR3 has 15 residues. The CDR3 bases are TGTGCCACCAGTGAAAACGGACAGGGAACCGGGGAGCTGTTTTTT. Translating gives CATSENGQGTGELFF.

This clonotype was counted many times. At one boundary the junction diverges from the germline segment, which might be a read error. The chain combines TRBV7-7 with TRBJ2-5, with D perhaps TRBD1 (7 bases). Germline assignment: CDR1 SSHAT and CDR2 FNYEAQ (reference sequence). The CDR3 consists of 17 residues. The CDR3 spells CASSFYPRGAPQETQYF. CDR3 coding DNA: TGTGCTAGCAGCTTTTACCCCAGGGGGGCTCCTCAAGAGACCCAGTACTTC.

The V call is TRBV5-1, the J call TRBJ2-7; the match to TRBD1 covers 11 bases. V lost 3 bases to trimming and J lost 2 bases; unmatched junction nucleotides: 4. CDR3 length: 15 amino acids. Germline loops: CDR1 SGHRS, CDR2 YFSETQ. CDR3 protein: CASSYGTGGTYEQYF. The CDR3 DNA sequence: TGCGCCAGCAGCTATGGGACAGGGGGGACCTACGAGCAGTACTTC.

The sample holds a few counts of this clonotype. The chain uses TRBV27 and TRBJ2-7, with 7 bases matching TRBD1. The CDR3 spans 14 residues. With 3 bases clipped from V and 2 bases from J, the junction kept 4 bases outside the gene matches. Germline CDR1 MNHEY, CDR2 SMNVEV (reference sequence). CDR3 DNA sequence: TGTGCCAGCAGTTTTTCGACAGGGACCTACGAGCAGTACTTC. Translating gives CASSFSTGTYEQYF.

V is TRBV20-1 and J is TRBJ2-2; 9 bases are a match to TRBD2. CDR1 is DFQATT and CDR2 is SNEGSKA in the germline V gene (reference sequence). CDR3 length: 14 residues. Unmatched junction bases numbered 4, after V lost 5 bases and J lost 3 bases. The CDR3 DNA follows: TGCAGTGCTCCGGGGACTAGCTACACCGGGGAGCTGTTTTTT. This encodes CSAPGTSYTGELFF.

This clonotype was detected a few times. The V and J genes are TRBV28 and TRBJ2-1; 7 nucleotides align to TRBD2. V was clipped by 6 bases and J by 2 bases; unmatched bases: 10. Per the germline V gene, CDR1 is MDHEN and CDR2 is SYDVKM. The CDR3 loop spans 16 amino acids. The CDR3 nucleotides read TGTGCCAGCAGCAGTTTAATGGCGGGAGCCTACAATGAGCAGTTCTTC. Translation: CASSSLMAGAYNEQFF.

This clonotype came up a few times. The rearrangement uses TRBV15 and TRBJ1-1; 10 bases map to TRBD1. This CDR3 contains 16 residues. CDR1 and CDR2 from the germline V gene are LNHNV and YYDKDF (reference sequence). V trimming: 2 bases; J trimming: 0 bases; junction bases outside the gene matches: 3. The CDR3 DNA is TGTGCCACCAGCAGATTGGACAGGGGGGTGAACACTGAAGCTTTCTTT. Translating gives CATSRLDRGVNTEAFF.

This clonotype was detected only a few times. The chain employs TRBV20-1 and TRBJ2-1; D is perhaps TRBD1 (5 bases). CDR3 length: 12 residues. Germline V gene data show CDR1 as DFQATT and CDR2 as SNEGSKA (reference sequence). Between the trimmed V and J ends, which lost 6 bases and 6 bases, there was a span of 12 bases. The CDR3 nucleotides are TGCAGTGCCGCCAGGGCAGGCAATGAGCAGTTCTTC. This encodes CSAARAGNEQFF.

This clonotype was found a few times. The rearrangement joins TRBV24-1 to TRBJ2-5; D remains ambiguous. Deletions cut 9 bases from V and 2 bases from J, with 12 bases between. This CDR3 comprises 13 residues. Germline-derived CDR1 and CDR2 are KGHDR and SFDVKD. The CDR3: CATGHGLQETQYF. The CDR3 DNA reads TGTGCCACCGGTCATGGGTTACAAGAGACCCAGTACTTC.

This clonotype was seen ten or more times. This chain uses TRBV20-1 with TRBJ2-3, with D tentatively TRBD1 or TRBD2 (5 bases each). The CDR3 totals 15 residues. Germline lookup yields CDR1 DFQATT and CDR2 SNEGSKA (reference sequence). The ends were cut back, 6 bases at V and 0 bases at J, with 16 bases in the middle. CDR3 bases: TGCAGTGCGGAGGACATTTATACTAGCACAGATACGCAGTATTTT. Translated, it gives CSAEDIYTSTDTQYF.

This clonotype has ten or more counts. The chain is built from TRBV7-2 and TRBJ2-1; D is ambiguous. The germline V and J ends were trimmed by 1 base and 2 bases, with 9 bases remaining between them. There are 15 residues in the CDR3. From germline, CDR1 is SGHTA and CDR2 FQGNSA. The CDR3 DNA reads TGTGCCAGCAGCTTAGTAGGATTTCCCTACAATGAGCAGTTCTTC. Protein sequence: CASSLVGFPYNEQFF.

This chain uses TRBV3-2 with TRBJ2-2. TRBV3-2 represents a pseudogene. This CDR3 region has 14 residues. This CDR3 reads CASSQRLNTGELFF. The CDR3 DNA sequence: TGTGCCAGCAGCCAACGACTGAACACCGGGGAGCTGTTTTTT.

This chain links TRBV29-1 with TRBJ2-3; D tentatively reads TRBD1 or TRBD2 (5 bases each). Germline CDR1 reads SQVTM; CDR2 reads ANQGSEA. V shed 5 bases and J shed 0 bases, with 15 bases lying between them. This CDR3 is built from 15 residues. The CDR3 loop reads CSVSSRQRSTDTQYF. DNA of the CDR3: TGCAGCGTTTCCTCGAGACAGCGGAGCACAGATACGCAGTATTTT.

This clonotype was found many times. The chain couples TRBV5-1 to TRBJ1-3, with unresolved D. From germline, CDR1 is SGHRS and CDR2 YFSETQ. The CDR3 spans 14 residues. V was shortened by 4 bases and J by 3 bases, with 11 bases between the two germline ends. CDR3 DNA sequence: TGCGCCAGCAGCCCCACACTTATTGGAAACACCATATATTTT. Amino acids: CASSPTLIGNTIYF.

The chain links TRBV4-2 to TRBJ2-1; D is unresolved. CDR1 LGHNA and CDR2 YNFKEQ come from the germline V gene. V dropped 0 bases and J dropped 5 bases, with 8 bases sitting between them. The CDR3 is made up of 14 amino acids. Here the CDR3 DNA reads TGTGCCAGCAGCCAAGATGGAACAGACAATGAGCAGTTCTTC. Amino acid sequence: CASSQDGTDNEQFF.

This clonotype was counted between two and nine times. The chain employs TRBV7-6 and TRBJ2-3, with 11 bases identical to TRBD2. V gave up 5 bases and J gave up 3 bases; unmatched junction bases: 13. Per germline, CDR1 SGHVS and CDR2 FNYEAQ. This CDR3 region has 18 residues. The CDR3 region is CASSDPIIAGGETDTQYF. As DNA, the CDR3 is TGTGCCAGCAGCGATCCGATAATAGCGGGGGGGGAAACAGATACGCAGTATTTT.

This chain links TRBV20-1 with TRBJ2-7; 10 bases agree with TRBD2. V shed 1 base and J 2 bases; nucleotides not matched to a gene: 8. This CDR3 contains 16 residues. Germline CDR1 reads DFQATT; CDR2 reads SNEGSKA (reference sequence). The CDR3 nucleotides read TGCAGTGCTAGAGTTACCGGACTAGCGGTGACCTACGAGCAGTACTTC. Encoded protein: CSARVTGLAVTYEQYF.

V and J are TRBV5-1 and TRBJ1-2; 9 positions match TRBD1. Per germline, CDR1 SGHRS and CDR2 YFSETQ. Unmatched junction bases numbered 2, after V lost 4 bases and J lost 1 base. The CDR3 is 14 amino acids. CDR3 in amino acids: CASSEDRGNYGYTF. The DNA for the CDR3 is TGCGCCAGCAGCGAGGACAGGGGTAACTATGGCTACACCTTC.

In this sample, this clonotype turned up many times. V and J are TRBV20-1 and TRBJ2-7, with D possibly matching TRBD2 (5 bases). Trimming cost V 6 bases and J 3 bases, with 15 bases left between them. This CDR3 spans 13 amino acids. Germline loops: CDR1 DFQATT, CDR2 SNEGSKA (reference sequence). CDR3 coding DNA: TGCAGTGCCGAGGGTCCAAATAGCTACGAGCAGTACTTC. It specifies CSAEGPNSYEQYF.